What follows are 27 T cell receptor beta chains derived from one specimen sequenced in a study of shared clonotypes between healthy human individuals. Some clones are missing from TCRdb's copy, which holds only in-frame ones; the method was immunoSEQ multiplex PCR. The repertoire has fewer than 3 million clones, 85% to 95% of them found once; the top ten carry around 0.4%. The sample consisted of naive CD4+ T cells from PBMCs. Subset: CD45RA+ positively selected. The receptors were gathered from a young man in good health. Some clones in this sample may be carry-over from other donors' samples.

For this clone: At the DNA level, this CDR3 is encoded by other sequences in the same sample as well. The chain recombines TRBV18 with TRBJ1-1; D is unresolved. The V gene's germline CDR1 is KGHSH and CDR2 LQKENI. The CDR3 extends over 13 amino acids. V was trimmed by 3 bases and J by 1 base, leaving 6 bases between them. The CDR3 bases are TGTGCCAGCTCACCTGCGGGGAACACTGAAGCTTTCTTT. Residues: CASSPAGNTEAFF.

The chain is built from TRBV6-5 and TRBJ2-1; D gene unclear. Looked up from germline, CDR1 is MNHEY and CDR2 is SVGAGI. CDR3 size: 15 residues. Trimming left V 5 bases short and J 5 bases short, with 16 bases between. This CDR3 reads CASSPLGEMNNEQFF. The CDR3 DNA reads TGTGCCAGCAGTCCCCTCGGCGAGATGAACAATGAGCAGTTCTTC.

The J gene is TRBJ2-5, the V gene TRBV29-1; D gene unclear. V lost 3 bases to trimming and J lost 13 bases, with 21 bases between them. The CDR3 contains 13 residues. The V gene's germline CDR1 is SQVTM and CDR2 ANQGSEA. The CDR3 nucleotides read TGCAGCGTTGAGGGCCCCCCCGGCCTAACACCGTACTTC. Translation: CSVEGPPGLTPYF.

The chain has TRBV4-3 and TRBJ2-7; D is undetermined. Germline V gene lookup returns CDR1 LGHNA and CDR2 YSLEER. The ends were cut back, 2 bases at V and 4 bases at J, with 3 bases in the middle. The CDR3 has 11 residues. CDR3 protein: CASSQRYEQYF. The CDR3 DNA reads TGCGCCAGCAGCCAACGTTACGAGCAGTACTTC.

This clone was seen just once. Other DNA sequences in the sample encode the same CDR3. The DNA of the CDR3 is TGTGCCAGCAGCGTAGGGGGGACTCCCAGCTCCTACGAGCAGTACTTC. Amino acids: CASSVGGTPSSYEQYF. The chain recombines TRBV9 with TRBJ2-7; possible D gene TRBD2, 6 bases. The V end lost 0 bases, the J end lost 0 bases, and 13 bases lay between the germline ends. The CDR3 loop spans 16 amino acids. Germline V gene data show CDR1 as SGDLS and CDR2 as YYNGEE.

V usage is TRBV5-1 and J usage is TRBJ2-2; TRBD1 might be the D (5 bases). The germline V gene encodes CDR1 SGHRS and CDR2 YFSETQ. CDR3 length equals 15 residues. The V gene lost 7 bases and the J gene lost 5 bases, with 18 bases spanning the gap. This CDR3 reads CASSLGARVTGELFF. The CDR3 nucleotides read TGCGCCAGCTCTTTGGGTGCCAGGGTGACCGGGGAGCTGTTTTTT.

With respect to this clone: Other DNA sequences in the same sample also yield this CDR3. The V call is TRBV5-1, the J call TRBJ2-5; 8 nucleotides line up with TRBD1. The junction had 5 bases not matched to a gene; V was cut back by 2 bases and J by 5 bases. Germline loops: CDR1 SGHRS, CDR2 YFSETQ. CDR3 length: 14 residues. The CDR3 loop reads CASSLQGVGETQYF. For the CDR3, the DNA is TGCGCCAGCAGCTTACAGGGGGTCGGGGAGACCCAGTACTTC.

The V and J genes are TRBV27 and TRBJ1-2; 9 bases line up with TRBD1. The CDR3 is 14 residues long. Germline CDR1 MNHEY, CDR2 SMNVEV (reference sequence). J lost 6 bases, V lost 6 bases, and 8 bases had no gene match. CDR3 nucleotides: TGTGCCAGCAGGCGCAGGAGACAGGGGGATGGCTACACCTTC. Its protein product is CASRRRRQGDGYTF.

The chain joins TRBV6-1 to TRBJ1-1; 10 bases map to TRBD1. From germline, CDR1 is MNHNS and CDR2 SASEGT. The CDR3 sequence is 15 residues long. The junction had 8 bases not matched to a gene; V was cut back by 6 bases and J by 4 bases. The DNA for the CDR3 is TGTGCCAGCAGACGACAGGGGGCAGGTCGCACTGAAGCTTTCTTT. As protein: CASRRQGAGRTEAFF.

This chain connects TRBV25-1 to TRBJ2-5, with 7 bases fitting TRBD1. V was pared by 3 bases and J by 5 bases, with 3 bases of the junction left unmatched. The CDR3 is 13 amino acids. Germline V gene lookup returns CDR1 MGHDK and CDR2 SYGVNS. The CDR3 DNA follows: TGTGCCAGCAGTGAGAGGGGGCTTGAGACCCAGTACTTC. Translating gives CASSERGLETQYF.

The chain uses TRBV30 and TRBJ1-3, with D possibly TRBD1 on 6 matching bases. From germline, CDR1 is GTSNPN and CDR2 SVGIG (reference sequence). The V and J ends lost 5 bases and 0 bases respectively, with 14 bases between them. The CDR3 sequence is 15 residues long. The CDR3 protein is CAWEPRDNSGNTIYF. The CDR3 DNA follows: TGTGCCTGGGAACCCCGGGACAACTCTGGAAACACCATATATTTT.

This clone was found once. The genes are TRBV28 and TRBJ1-2; no firm D call. The CDR3 consists of 13 residues. Trimming removed 2 bases from V and 3 bases from J, with 7 bases in between. Germline CDR1 and CDR2: MDHEN and SYDVKM. CDR3 sequence reads: CASSLVVYYGYTF. As DNA, the CDR3 is TGTGCCAGCAGTTTAGTTGTCTACTATGGCTACACCTTC.

The chain recombines TRBV6-5 with TRBJ2-3; D remains unclear. Between the trimmed V and J ends, which lost 6 bases and 8 bases, there was a span of 9 bases. CDR1 is MNHEY, CDR2 SVGAGI, per germline. CDR3 length: 11 residues. CDR3 nucleotides: TGTGCCAGCAGAGCGTCCGGTACGCAGTATTTT. Amino acid sequence: CASRASGTQYF.

The J gene is TRBJ2-1, the V gene TRBV30; perhaps TRBD1 as D (5 bases). Per germline, CDR1 GTSNPN and CDR2 SVGIG (reference sequence). CDR3 length: 12 amino acids. V lost 4 bases and J lost 9, with 13 bases in between. As DNA, the CDR3 is TGTGCCTGGAAGGGGATAGGGGTTGAGCAGTTCTTC. This encodes CAWKGIGVEQFF.

The chain has TRBV6-6 and TRBJ2-4, with D possibly matching TRBD2 (6 bases). Trimming removed 5 bases at V and 3 bases at J, with 11 bases between. The CDR3 covers 14 residues. Germline CDR1 reads MNHNY; CDR2 reads SVGAGI (reference sequence). CDR3 bases: TGTGCCAGCAGTCCCGGGGGAGGCAAAAACATTCAGTACTTC. As protein: CASSPGGGKNIQYF.

V is TRBV15 and J is TRBJ2-7; D is possibly TRBD2 (5 bases). The V gene lost 11 bases and the J gene lost 13 bases, with 24 bases spanning the gap. The CDR3 spans 12 residues. The germline CDR1 and CDR2 sequences are LNHNV and YYDKDF (reference sequence). The DNA for the CDR3 is TGTGCCTCCCGGGGTGTAAACGAGCTAATTTACTTC. Amino acid sequence: CASRGVNELIYF.

Points on this clone: The same CDR3 is also encoded by other DNA sequences in this sample. V and J are TRBV5-1 and TRBJ1-4; D gene uncertain. This CDR3 spans 14 amino acids. Per the germline V gene, CDR1 is SGHRS and CDR2 is YFSETQ. The germline V and J ends were trimmed by 2 bases and 3 bases, with 8 bases remaining between them. The CDR3 nucleotides are TGCGCCAGCAGCTTATCCGGGTCTAATGAAAAACTGTTTTTT. Residues: CASSLSGSNEKLFF.

The chain's CDR3 is CASSLELGTGGYTF. CDR3 in DNA: TGTGCCAGCAGCTTAGAGCTCGGTACTGGTGGCTACACCTTC. The chain uses TRBV11-2 and TRBJ1-2; D call uncertain. Germline assignment: CDR1 SGHAT and CDR2 FQNNGV. Trimming pared 0 bases from V and 7 bases from J, leaving 12 bases between. This CDR3 region has 14 residues.

The V and J genes are TRBV5-1 and TRBJ2-1; 7 bases fit TRBD1. The CDR3 totals 16 residues. The germline V gene has CDR1 SGHRS and CDR2 YFSETQ. V lost 5 bases and J lost 2; bases outside the gene matches: 10. CDR3 in DNA: TGCGCCAGCAGACGGGACCCCGGGACAGCCTACAATGAGCAGTTCTTC. Translated: CASRRDPGTAYNEQFF.

Notes on this clone: This sample includes further DNA sequences coding for the same CDR3. J is TRBJ2-6 and V is TRBV5-1, with 7 bases fitting TRBD1. From germline, CDR1 is SGHRS and CDR2 YFSETQ. This CDR3 spans 15 amino acids. V was pared by 0 bases and J by 3 bases, with 0 bases of the junction left unmatched. This CDR3 is CASSLGDSGANVLTF. In nucleotides, the CDR3 is TGCGCCAGCAGCTTGGGGGACAGTGGGGCCAACGTCCTGACTTTC. Together with reference TRBV5-1 and TRBJ2-6, the CDR3 gives the full variable domain: KAGVTQTPRYLIKTRGQQVTLSCSPISGHRSVSWYQQTPGQGLQFLFEYFSETQRNKGNFPGRFSGRQFSNSRSEMNVSTLELGDSALYLCASSLGDSGANVLTFGAGSRLTVL.

V usage is TRBV14 and J usage is TRBJ2-1; 11 nucleotides align to TRBD2. Unmatched junction bases numbered 3, after V lost 3 bases and J lost 5 bases. From germline, CDR1 is SGHDN and CDR2 FVKESK. This CDR3 is built from 15 residues. The CDR3 here is CASSQRLAGNNEQFF. As DNA, the CDR3 is TGTGCCAGCAGCCAGCGACTAGCGGGAAACAATGAGCAGTTCTTC.

The chain is built from TRBV14 and TRBJ2-2; 8 nucleotides match TRBD1. From germline, CDR1 is SGHDN and CDR2 FVKESK. With 1 base clipped from V and 7 bases from J, the junction kept 5 bases outside the gene matches. This CDR3 contains 15 residues. This CDR3 reads CASSQVRGPDGELFF. CDR3 DNA sequence: TGTGCCAGCAGCCAAGTCAGGGGGCCGGACGGGGAGCTGTTTTTT.

This chain connects TRBV25-1 to TRBJ2-7, with 9 bases that match TRBD1. The CDR3 length is 14 residues. The germline V gene encodes CDR1 MGHDK and CDR2 SYGVNS. V gave up 3 bases and J gave up 4 bases; unmatched junction bases: 4. CDR3 coding DNA: TGTGCCAGCAGTGACGGGACAGGGCTGTACGAGCAGTACTTC. As protein: CASSDGTGLYEQYF.

This rearrangement joins TRBV4-2 to TRBJ2-3; 11 bases fit TRBD2. Unmatched junction bases numbered 16, after V lost 0 bases and J lost 2 bases. The germline CDR1 and CDR2 sequences are LGHNA and YNFKEQ. The CDR3 is 21 amino acids. CDR3 nucleotides: TGTGCCAGCAGCCAAGATTCCACGGGACTAGCGGCAAGATTCAACACAGATACGCAGTATTTT. Translating it yields CASSQDSTGLAARFNTDTQYF.

V usage is TRBV28 and J usage is TRBJ1-5; possible D gene TRBD1, 5 bases. Germline values: CDR1 MDHEN, CDR2 SYDVKM. This CDR3 has 14 residues. With 7 bases removed from V and 5 bases from J, the gap between germline ends came to 15 bases. As DNA, the CDR3 is TGTGCCAGCACCCCGGGGGGGAGGCATCAGCCCCAGCATTTT. Encoded protein: CASTPGGRHQPQHF.

Note on this clone: Other DNA sequences in the sample encode the same CDR3. The chain joins TRBV7-2 to TRBJ1-5, with 9 bases fitting TRBD1. Germline trimming cut 5 bases from V and 2 bases from J; bases unmatched to any gene: 1. The CDR3 contains 14 residues. From germline, CDR1 is SGHTA and CDR2 FQGNSA. The CDR3 reads CASSRTGGNQPQHF. The CDR3 DNA is TGTGCCAGCAGCCGGACAGGGGGCAATCAGCCCCAGCATTTT.

The table lists this clone with a few counts. The chain recombines TRBV7-9 with TRBJ2-1, with 10 positions matching TRBD1. The J segment lost 9 bases and the V segment lost 5 bases, leaving 16 bases of the junction unmatched. Germline V gene data show CDR1 as SEHNR and CDR2 as FQNEAQ (reference sequence). This CDR3 has 17 amino acids. DNA for the CDR3: TGTGCCAGCAGCCATGCTGGGGACAGGGGATTCCCGTGTGAGCAGTTCTTC. It translates to CASSHAGDRGFPCEQFF.